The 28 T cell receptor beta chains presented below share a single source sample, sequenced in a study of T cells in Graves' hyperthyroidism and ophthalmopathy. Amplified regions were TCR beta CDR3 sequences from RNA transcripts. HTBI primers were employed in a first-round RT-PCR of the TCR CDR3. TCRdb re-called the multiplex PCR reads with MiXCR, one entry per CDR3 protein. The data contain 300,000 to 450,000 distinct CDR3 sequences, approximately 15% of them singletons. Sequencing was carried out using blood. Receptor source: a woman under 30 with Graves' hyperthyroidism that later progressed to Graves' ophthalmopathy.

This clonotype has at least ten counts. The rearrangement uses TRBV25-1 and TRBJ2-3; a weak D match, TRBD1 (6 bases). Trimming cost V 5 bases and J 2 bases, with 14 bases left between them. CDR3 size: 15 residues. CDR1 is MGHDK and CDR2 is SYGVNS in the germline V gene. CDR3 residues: CASSLTGYPTDTQYF. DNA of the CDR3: TGTGCCAGCAGTCTGACAGGATATCCCACAGATACGCAGTATTTT.

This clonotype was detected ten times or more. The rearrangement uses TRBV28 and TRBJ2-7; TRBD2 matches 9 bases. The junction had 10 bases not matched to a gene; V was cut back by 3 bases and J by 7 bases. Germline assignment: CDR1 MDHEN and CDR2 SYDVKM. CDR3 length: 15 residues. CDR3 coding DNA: TGTGCCAGCAGTTTCACGAATCTAGCGGGAACTGAGCAGTACTTC. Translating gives CASSFTNLAGTEQYF.

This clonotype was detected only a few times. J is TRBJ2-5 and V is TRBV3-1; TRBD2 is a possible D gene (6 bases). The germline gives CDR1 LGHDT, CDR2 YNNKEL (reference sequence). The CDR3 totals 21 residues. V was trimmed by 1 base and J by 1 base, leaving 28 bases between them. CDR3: CASSQGAATTLGGAFQETQYF. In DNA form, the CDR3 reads TGTGCCAGCAGCCAAGGAGCTGCGACTACCCTCGGAGGGGCTTTCCAAGAGACCCAGTACTTC.

CDR3 loop: CASSWGTSGRNNEQFF. The CDR3 region has the DNA TGTGCCAGCAGCTGGGGGACTAGCGGGAGGAACAATGAGCAGTTCTTC. The J gene is TRBJ2-1, the V gene TRBV5-6, with 15 bases identical to TRBD2. The CDR3 is 16 amino acids. From germline, CDR1 is SGHDT and CDR2 YYEEEE. The ends lost 3 bases at V and 5 bases at J; junction bases unmatched: 3.

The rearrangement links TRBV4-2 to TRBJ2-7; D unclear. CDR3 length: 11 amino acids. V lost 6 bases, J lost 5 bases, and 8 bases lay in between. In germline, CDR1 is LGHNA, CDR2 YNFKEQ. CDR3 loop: CASRDGHEQYF. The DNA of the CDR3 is TGTGCCAGCAGAGACGGCCACGAGCAGTACTTC.

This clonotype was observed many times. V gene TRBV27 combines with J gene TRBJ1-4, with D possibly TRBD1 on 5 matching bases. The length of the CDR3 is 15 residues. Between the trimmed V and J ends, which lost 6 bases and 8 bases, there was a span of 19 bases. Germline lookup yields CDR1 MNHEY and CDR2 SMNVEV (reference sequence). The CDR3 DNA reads TGTGCCAGCAGCTATACCGGGACGGTCGGCGAAAAACTGTTTTTT. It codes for CASSYTGTVGEKLFF.

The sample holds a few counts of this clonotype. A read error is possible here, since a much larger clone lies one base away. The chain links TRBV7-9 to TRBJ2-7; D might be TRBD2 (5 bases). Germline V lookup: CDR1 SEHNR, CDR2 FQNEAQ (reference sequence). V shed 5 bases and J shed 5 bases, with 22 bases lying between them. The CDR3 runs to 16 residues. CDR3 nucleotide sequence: TGTGCCAGCAGCATACTCTACGGGGTCGGCCGGGACGAGCAGTACTTC. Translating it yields CASSILYGVGRDEQYF.

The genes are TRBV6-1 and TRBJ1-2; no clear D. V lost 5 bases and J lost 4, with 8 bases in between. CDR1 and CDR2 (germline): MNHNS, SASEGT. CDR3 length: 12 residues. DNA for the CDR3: TGTGCCAGCAGTCGAGCGGGCTATGGCTACACCTTC. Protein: CASSRAGYGYTF.

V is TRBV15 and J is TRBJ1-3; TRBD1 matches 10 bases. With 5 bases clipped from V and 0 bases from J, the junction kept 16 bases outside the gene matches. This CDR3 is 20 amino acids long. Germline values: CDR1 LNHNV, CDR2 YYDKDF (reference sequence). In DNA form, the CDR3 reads TGTGCCACCAGCGGACTGGGACAGGGGTTCTTGGGCACCTCTGGAAACACCATATATTTT. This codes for CATSGLGQGFLGTSGNTIYF.

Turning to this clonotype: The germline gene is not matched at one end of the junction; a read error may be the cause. The CDR3 sequence: CASSYSPTPSVYGYAF. The CDR3 DNA reads as TGTGCCAGCAGTTACTCTCCGACACCCTCCGTGTATGGCTACGCCTTC. The chain joins TRBV6-5 to TRBJ1-2; D unresolved. The CDR3 contains 16 residues. Germline lookup yields CDR1 MNHEY and CDR2 SVGAGI.

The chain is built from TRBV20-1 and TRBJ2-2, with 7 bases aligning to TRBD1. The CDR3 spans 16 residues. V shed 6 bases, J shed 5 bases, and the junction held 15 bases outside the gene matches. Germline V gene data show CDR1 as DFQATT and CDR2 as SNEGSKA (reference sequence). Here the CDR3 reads CSASRGLVGMTGELFF. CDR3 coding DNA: TGCAGTGCCAGCAGGGGGTTGGTCGGTATGACCGGGGAGCTGTTTTTT.

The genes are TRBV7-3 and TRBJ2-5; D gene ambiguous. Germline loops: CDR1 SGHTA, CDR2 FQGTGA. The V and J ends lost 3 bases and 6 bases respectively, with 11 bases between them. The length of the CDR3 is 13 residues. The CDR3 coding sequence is TGTGCCAGCAGCTTCGGTCCCTTTAAGACCCAGTACTTC. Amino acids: CASSFGPFKTQYF.

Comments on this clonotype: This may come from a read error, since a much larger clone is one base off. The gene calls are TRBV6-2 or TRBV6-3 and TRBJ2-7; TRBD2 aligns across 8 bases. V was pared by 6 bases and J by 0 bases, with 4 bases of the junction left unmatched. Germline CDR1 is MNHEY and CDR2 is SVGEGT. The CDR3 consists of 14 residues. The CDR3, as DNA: TGTGCCAGCAGCCGGGGACTAGACTCCTACGAGCAGTACTTC. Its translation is CASSRGLDSYEQYF.

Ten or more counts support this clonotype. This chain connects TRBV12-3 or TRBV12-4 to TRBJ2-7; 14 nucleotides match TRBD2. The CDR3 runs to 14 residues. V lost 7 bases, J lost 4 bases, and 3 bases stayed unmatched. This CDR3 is CASTGLAGGYEQYF. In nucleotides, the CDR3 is TGTGCCAGCACTGGACTAGCGGGAGGTTACGAGCAGTACTTC.

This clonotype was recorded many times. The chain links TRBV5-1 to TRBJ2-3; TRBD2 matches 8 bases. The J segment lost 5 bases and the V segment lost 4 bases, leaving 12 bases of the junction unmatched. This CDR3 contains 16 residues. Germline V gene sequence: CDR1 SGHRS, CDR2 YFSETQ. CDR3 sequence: CASSRVAGGSEDTQYF. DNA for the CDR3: TGCGCCAGCAGCAGAGTGGCGGGAGGATCCGAAGATACGCAGTATTTT.

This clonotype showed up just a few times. CDR3: CASSYTRGWDTGELFF. The CDR3 DNA sequence: TGTGCCAGCAGTTACACCCGGGGGTGGGACACCGGGGAGCTGTTTTTT. V and J are TRBV6-2 or TRBV6-3 and TRBJ2-2, with D perhaps TRBD2 (6 bases). The CDR3 length is 16 residues. CDR1 MNHEY and CDR2 SVGEGT come from the germline V gene. V was trimmed by 2 bases and J by 3 bases, leaving 13 bases between them.

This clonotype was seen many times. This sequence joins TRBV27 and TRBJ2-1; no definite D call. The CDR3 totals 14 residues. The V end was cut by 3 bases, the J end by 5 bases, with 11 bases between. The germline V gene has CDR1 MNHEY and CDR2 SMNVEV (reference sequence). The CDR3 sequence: CASSFRGPNNEQFF. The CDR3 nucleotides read TGTGCCAGCAGTTTTCGAGGACCCAACAATGAGCAGTTCTTC.

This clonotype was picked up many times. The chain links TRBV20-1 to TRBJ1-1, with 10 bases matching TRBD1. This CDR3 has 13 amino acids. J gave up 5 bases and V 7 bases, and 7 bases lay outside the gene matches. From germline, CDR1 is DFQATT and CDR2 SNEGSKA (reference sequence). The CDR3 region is CSGQGASRTEAFF. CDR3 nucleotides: TGCAGTGGACAGGGGGCTAGTAGGACTGAAGCTTTCTTT.

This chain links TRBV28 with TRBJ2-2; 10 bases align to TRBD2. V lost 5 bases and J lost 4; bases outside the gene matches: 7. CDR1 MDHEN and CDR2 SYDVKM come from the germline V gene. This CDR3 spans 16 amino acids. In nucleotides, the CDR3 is TGTGCCAGCAGTCCGTCTAGCGGGAGTCCCACCGGGGAGCTGTTTTTT. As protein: CASSPSSGSPTGELFF.

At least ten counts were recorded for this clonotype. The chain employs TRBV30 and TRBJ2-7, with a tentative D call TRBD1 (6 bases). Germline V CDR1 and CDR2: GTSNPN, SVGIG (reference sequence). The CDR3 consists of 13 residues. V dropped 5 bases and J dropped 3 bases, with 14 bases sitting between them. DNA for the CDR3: TGTGCCTGGGCAACAGGGTCGAGCTACGAGCAGTACTTC. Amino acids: CAWATGSSYEQYF. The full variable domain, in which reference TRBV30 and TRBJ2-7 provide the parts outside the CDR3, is SQTIHQWPATLVQPVGSPLSLECTVEGTSNPNLYWYRQAAGRGLQLLFYSVGIGQISSEVPQNLSASRPQDRQFILSSKKLLLSDSGFYLCAWATGSSYEQYFGPGTRLTVT.

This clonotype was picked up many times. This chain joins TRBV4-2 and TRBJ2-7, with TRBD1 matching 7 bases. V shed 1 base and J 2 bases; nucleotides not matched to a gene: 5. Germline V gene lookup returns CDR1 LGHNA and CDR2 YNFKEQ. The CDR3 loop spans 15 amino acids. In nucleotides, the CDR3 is TGTGCCAGCAGCCAAGGCTGGACAGGACCCTACGAGCAGTACTTC. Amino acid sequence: CASSQGWTGPYEQYF.

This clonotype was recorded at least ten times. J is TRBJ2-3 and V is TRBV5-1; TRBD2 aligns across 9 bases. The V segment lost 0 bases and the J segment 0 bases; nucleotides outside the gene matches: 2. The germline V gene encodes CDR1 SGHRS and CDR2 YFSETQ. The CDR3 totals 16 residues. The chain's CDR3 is CASSLGLAVSTDTQYF. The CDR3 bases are TGCGCCAGCAGCTTGGGACTAGCGGTTAGCACAGATACGCAGTATTTT.

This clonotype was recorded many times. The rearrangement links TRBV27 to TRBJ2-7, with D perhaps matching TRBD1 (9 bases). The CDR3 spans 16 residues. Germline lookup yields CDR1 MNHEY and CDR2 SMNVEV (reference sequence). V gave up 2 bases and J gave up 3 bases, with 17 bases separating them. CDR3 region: CASSLNSGTGLYEQYF. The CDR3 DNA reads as TGTGCCAGCAGTTTAAATAGCGGGACAGGGCTCTACGAGCAGTACTTC.

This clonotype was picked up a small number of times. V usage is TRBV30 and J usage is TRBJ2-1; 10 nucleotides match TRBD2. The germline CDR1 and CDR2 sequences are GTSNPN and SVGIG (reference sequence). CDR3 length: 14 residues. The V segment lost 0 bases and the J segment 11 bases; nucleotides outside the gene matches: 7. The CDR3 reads CAWSVGLAGDKQFF. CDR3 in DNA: TGTGCCTGGAGTGTCGGGCTAGCGGGAGATAAGCAGTTCTTC.

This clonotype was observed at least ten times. The CDR3 DNA reads as TGTGCCAGCAGCCAAGAGGAGGAAGCCAGGGGAAAGGAGACCCAGTACTTC. Translated: CASSQEEEARGKETQYF. The chain employs TRBV3-1 and TRBJ2-5; D is perhaps TRBD1 (6 bases). Trimming pared 0 bases from V and 5 bases from J, leaving 19 bases between. CDR1 and CDR2 (germline): LGHDT, YNNKEL (reference sequence). This CDR3 spans 17 amino acids.

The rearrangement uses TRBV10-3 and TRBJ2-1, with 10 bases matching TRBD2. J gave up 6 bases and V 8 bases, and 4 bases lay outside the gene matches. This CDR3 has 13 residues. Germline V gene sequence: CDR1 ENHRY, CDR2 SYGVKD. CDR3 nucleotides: TGTGCCATCTTCCTAGCGGGAGTCAATGAGCAGTTCTTC. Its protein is CAIFLAGVNEQFF.

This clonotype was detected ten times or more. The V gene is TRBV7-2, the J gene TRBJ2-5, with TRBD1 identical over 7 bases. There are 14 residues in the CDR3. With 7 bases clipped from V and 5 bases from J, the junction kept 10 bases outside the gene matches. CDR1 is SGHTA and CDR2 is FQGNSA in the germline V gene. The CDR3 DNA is TGTGCCAGCAAACCCGACAGGGCGTATGAGACCCAGTACTTC. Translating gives CASKPDRAYETQYF. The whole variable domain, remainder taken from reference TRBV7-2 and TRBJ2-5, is GAGVSQSPSNKVTEKGKDVELRCDPISGHTALYWYRQSLGQGLEFLIYFQGNSAPDKSGLPSDRFSAERTGGSVSTLTIQRTQQEDSAVYLCASKPDRAYETQYFGPGTRLLVL.

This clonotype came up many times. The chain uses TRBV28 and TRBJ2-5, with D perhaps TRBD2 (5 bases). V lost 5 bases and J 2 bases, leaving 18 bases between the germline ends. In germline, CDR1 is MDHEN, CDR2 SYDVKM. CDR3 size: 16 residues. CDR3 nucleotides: TGTGCCAGCAGTCCGGGCCTCGGGGATAGGCAAGAGACCCAGTACTTC. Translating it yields CASSPGLGDRQETQYF. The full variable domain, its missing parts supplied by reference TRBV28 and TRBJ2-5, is DVKVTQSSRYLVKRTGEKVFLECVQDMDHENMFWYRQDPGLGLRLIYFSYDVKMKEKGDIPEGYSVSREKKERFSLILESASTNQTSMYLCASSPGLGDRQETQYFGPGTRLLVL.